The 32 T cell receptor beta chains below were found in one sample sequenced in a study of blood T cells in healthy people across ages. Combining a sample-barcoded 5' primer with a J-beta primer mix, a second PCR ran for 7 to 11 cycles. TCRdb reanalysed the 5' RACE reads using MiXCR and keeps one entry per CDR3 protein. The data hold roughly 700,000 distinct CDR3 sequences, with 45% to 50% observed a single time. Sequences were obtained from blood. These TCRs come from a woman in her fifties or sixties in good health.

CDR3 residues: CSASVHRTYGYTF. The CDR3 DNA reads as TGCAGTGCTAGCGTCCATCGGACATATGGCTACACCTTC. J is TRBJ1-2 and V is TRBV20-1; a possible D gene is TRBD1 (5 bases). Trimming shortened V by 3 bases and J by 5 bases, and 13 bases separated the two germline ends. Germline V lookup: CDR1 DFQATT, CDR2 SNEGSKA (reference sequence). This CDR3 is 13 amino acids long.

The V and J genes are TRBV27 and TRBJ2-1; 15 bases fit TRBD2. Germline V gene lookup returns CDR1 MNHEY and CDR2 SMNVEV (reference sequence). V was pared by 5 bases and J by 3 bases, with 8 bases of the junction left unmatched. The CDR3 totals 18 residues. CDR3 residues: CASSLRTSGRGYYNEQFF. The CDR3 DNA follows: TGTGCCAGCAGTCTCCGGACTAGCGGGAGGGGGTACTACAATGAGCAGTTCTTC.

The chain has TRBV12-3 or TRBV12-4 and TRBJ2-3, with 9 bases aligning to TRBD1. CDR3 length: 14 residues. With 6 bases clipped from V and 8 bases from J, the junction kept 9 bases outside the gene matches. CDR3 region: CASRGDRAIGTQYF. The CDR3 DNA is TGTGCCAGCAGGGGGGACAGGGCCATAGGTACGCAGTATTTT.

In the case of this clonotype: Possible read error: a much larger clone is one base away. V usage is TRBV28 and J usage is TRBJ2-1; 11 bases line up with TRBD2. The CDR3 has 16 residues. Germline CDR1 and CDR2: MDHEN and SYDVKM. CDR3 loop: CASRGLAGGSYNERFF. The CDR3 nucleotides read TGTGCCAGCAGAGGGCTAGCGGGAGGCTCCTACAATGAGCGGTTCTTC.

This clonotype has only a few counts. The chain employs TRBV7-2 and TRBJ2-1, with 10 nucleotides matching TRBD2. The V and J ends lost 0 bases and 10 bases, in that order; junction bases with no gene match: 6. Germline-derived CDR1 and CDR2 are SGHTA and FQGNSA. CDR3 length: 15 residues. The CDR3, as DNA: TGTGCCAGCAGCTTAGCGCGGCTAGCGGGAGTGGAGCAGTTCTTC. This codes for CASSLARLAGVEQFF.

V is TRBV15 and J is TRBJ1-4; 9 nucleotides align to TRBD1. The germline gives CDR1 LNHNV, CDR2 YYDKDF (reference sequence). The CDR3 is 17 amino acids. The trim removed 4 bases at V and 4 bases at J, leaving 10 bases unmatched. DNA for the CDR3: TGTGCCACCAGCATTGGGCGGACAGGGGACAATAATGAAAAACTGTTTTTT. Translation gives CATSIGRTGDNNEKLFF.

The rearrangement joins TRBV5-1 to TRBJ2-1; 10 bases are a match to TRBD2. V was clipped by 2 bases and J by 4 bases; unmatched bases: 6. CDR3 length: 16 amino acids. Germline lookup yields CDR1 SGHRS and CDR2 YFSETQ. The CDR3 DNA reads as TGCGCCAGCAGCTTTGGGCTAGCGGGAGTTTACAATGAGCAGTTCTTC. It translates to CASSFGLAGVYNEQFF.

This sequence joins TRBV9 and TRBJ2-1; D is possibly TRBD2 (6 bases). V was clipped by 7 bases and J by 0 bases, with 11 bases between them. The germline V gene encodes CDR1 SGDLS and CDR2 YYNGEE. There are 14 residues in the CDR3. CDR3 region: CASGSGPSYNEQFF. For the CDR3, the DNA is TGTGCCAGCGGAAGCGGGCCCTCCTACAATGAGCAGTTCTTC.

This clonotype showed up just a few times. The gene calls are TRBV28 and TRBJ2-7; TRBD2 aligns across 14 bases. CDR3 length: 18 amino acids. Germline V CDR1 and CDR2: MDHEN, SYDVKM. Trimming at V came to 2 bases and at J to 0 bases, leaving 6 bases not matched to a gene. The CDR3 nucleotides read TGTGCCAGCAGTTTACCCCAGACTAGCGGGAGGGCCTCCTACGAGCAGTACTTC. This sequence encodes CASSLPQTSGRASYEQYF.

The chain is built from TRBV29-1 and TRBJ1-2, with 7 nucleotides matching TRBD1. The V and J ends lost 7 bases and 5 bases, in that order; junction bases with no gene match: 13. This CDR3 comprises 14 residues. Germline CDR1 and CDR2: SQVTM and ANQGSEA. The CDR3 reads CSAQSGTEKYGYTF. The DNA for the CDR3 is TGCAGCGCCCAAAGCGGGACAGAAAAGTATGGCTACACCTTC.

This chain links TRBV18 with TRBJ2-1; 8 bases agree with TRBD2. Germline trimming cut 2 bases from V and 7 bases from J; bases unmatched to any gene: 13. The length of the CDR3 is 17 residues. The germline V gene encodes CDR1 KGHSH and CDR2 LQKENI. Here the CDR3 reads CASSPLTAGLAQNEQFF. In DNA, the CDR3 is TGTGCCAGCTCACCATTAACAGCTGGACTAGCTCAGAATGAGCAGTTCTTC.

This clonotype was seen a handful of times. The CDR3 spells CASSPGDPPQYF. For the CDR3, the DNA is TGTGCCAGCAGCCCGGGGGACCCTCCGCAGTATTTT. The genes are TRBV2 and TRBJ2-3, with D perhaps matching TRBD2 (6 bases). V lost 6 bases to trimming and J lost 10 bases, with 14 bases between them. The germline CDR1 and CDR2 sequences are SNHLY and FYNNEI. This CDR3 has 12 residues.

The chain has TRBV7-3 and TRBJ2-2; 11 bases map to TRBD1. After removal of 0 bases from V and 5 bases from J, the junction contained 11 bases not matched to a gene. The CDR3 is 19 residues long. The germline V gene has CDR1 SGHTA and CDR2 FQGTGA. As DNA, the CDR3 is TGTGCCAGCAGCTTAACGGGAGCGTTAGGACAGGGGGCGACCGGGGAGCTGTTTTTT. Translating gives CASSLTGALGQGATGELFF. The entire variable domain, with the rest obtained from reference TRBV7-3 and TRBJ2-2, is as follows: GAGVSQTPSNKVTEKGKYVELRCDPISGHTALYWYRQSLGQGPEFLIYFQGTGAADDSGLPNDRFFAVRPEGSVSTLKIQRTERGDSAVYLCASSLTGALGQGATGELFFGEGSRLTVL.

In its sample, this clonotype was seen many times. This chain connects TRBV20-1 to TRBJ1-1, with a tentative D call TRBD1 (5 bases). CDR1 and CDR2 (germline): DFQATT, SNEGSKA (reference sequence). This CDR3 has 13 amino acids. Deletions cut 1 base from V and 11 bases from J, with 17 bases between. The CDR3 bases are TGCAGTGCTAGAGTTGAGGGGCAACCTGGGGCTTTCTTT. Translating it yields CSARVEGQPGAFF.

Ten or more counts support this clonotype. The genes are TRBV7-2 and TRBJ2-5; tentative D call: TRBD2 (5 bases). The CDR3 sequence is 14 residues long. V lost 5 bases and J 4 bases, leaving 14 bases between the germline ends. Germline V lookup: CDR1 SGHTA, CDR2 FQGNSA. CDR3 bases: TGTGCCAGCAGCCCGGGGAGCCTAAGAGAGACCCAGTACTTC. Translation: CASSPGSLRETQYF.

The chain carries TRBV27 and TRBJ1-6; 7 nucleotides align to TRBD1. V lost 6 bases and J lost 7; bases outside the gene matches: 6. From germline, CDR1 is MNHEY and CDR2 SMNVEV (reference sequence). CDR3 size: 14 residues. The CDR3 loop is CASSWTGSNSPLHF. Written as DNA, the CDR3 is TGTGCCAGCAGCTGGACAGGCTCGAATTCACCCCTCCACTTT.

The chain links TRBV20-1 to TRBJ2-1; D perhaps matches TRBD1 (6 bases). CDR3 length: 15 residues. The germline V and J ends were trimmed by 6 bases and 7 bases, with 22 bases remaining between them. The germline CDR1 and CDR2 sequences are DFQATT and SNEGSKA (reference sequence). CDR3 residues: CSALGAGESRNEQFF. The CDR3 coding sequence is TGCAGTGCCCTGGGGGCTGGGGAGAGTAGGAATGAGCAGTTCTTC.

This clonotype appeared a single time. This sequence joins TRBV12-3 or TRBV12-4 and TRBJ2-6; tentatively, D is TRBD1 (5 bases). This CDR3 has 16 residues. V lost 2 bases, J lost 0 bases, and 8 bases lay in between. CDR3 coding DNA: TGTGCCAGCAGTTTAAGACAGCACTCTGGGGCCAACGTCCTGACTTTC. Protein product: CASSLRQHSGANVLTF.

The chain employs TRBV10-3 and TRBJ2-7; 8 positions agree with TRBD1. V was pared by 0 bases and J by 5 bases, with 6 bases of the junction left unmatched. Germline V lookup: CDR1 ENHRY, CDR2 SYGVKD. The CDR3 contains 15 residues. The CDR3 DNA follows: TGTGCCATCAGTGAGTCGAGACAGGGGAAAAACGAGCAGTACTTC. It yields the protein CAISESRQGKNEQYF.

This clonotype was recorded a few times. The chain couples TRBV5-1 to TRBJ2-3; D might be TRBD2 (6 bases). Germline V gene data show CDR1 as SGHRS and CDR2 as YFSETQ. Deletions cut 0 bases from V and 2 bases from J, with 10 bases between. This CDR3 comprises 15 residues. Here the CDR3 DNA reads TGCGCCAGCAGCTTGGTTGCGGGATACACAGATACGCAGTATTTT. This translates into CASSLVAGYTDTQYF.

Concerning this clonotype: One end of the junction is discordant with germline, which a read error may explain. The chain employs TRBV28 and TRBJ1-1, with D unresolved. Germline CDR1 and CDR2: MDHEN and SYDVKM. There are 15 residues in the CDR3. The CDR3 loop reads CVSSLGIALNTEAFF. The CDR3 nucleotides are TGTGTCAGCAGTTTAGGGATTGCCTTGAACACTGAAGCTTTCTTT.

The chain uses TRBV11-1 and TRBJ2-1; D is perhaps TRBD2 (6 bases). The V end lost 5 bases, the J end lost 6 bases, and 14 bases lay between the germline ends. The CDR3 loop spans 14 amino acids. CDR1 and CDR2 from the germline V gene are SGHAT and FQDESV (reference sequence). CDR3: CASSRGVGGNEQFF. The CDR3 coding sequence is TGTGCCAGCAGCCGCGGTGTCGGGGGCAATGAGCAGTTCTTC.

The rearrangement links TRBV28 to TRBJ1-2; D is perhaps TRBD1 (5 bases). This CDR3 has 15 amino acids. CDR1 and CDR2 (germline): MDHEN, SYDVKM. V lost 2 bases, J lost 0 bases, and 10 bases lay in between. Here the CDR3 DNA reads TGTGCCAGCAGTTTAACCGACAGTTCTAACTATGGCTACACCTTC. This sequence encodes CASSLTDSSNYGYTF.

The chain uses TRBV7-8 and TRBJ2-1; D might be TRBD1 or TRBD2, each matching 5 bases. Germline lookup yields CDR1 SGHVS and CDR2 FQNEAQ. V gave up 1 base and J gave up 10 bases, with 14 bases separating them. The CDR3 covers 14 residues. The CDR3, as DNA: TGTGCCAGCAGCTTAGTGCGGCTAGCAGGGGAGCAGTTCTTC. Its protein product is CASSLVRLAGEQFF. Combining the CDR3 with reference TRBV7-8 and TRBJ2-1 gives the whole variable domain GAGVSQSPRYKVAKRGQDVALRCDPISGHVSLFWYQQALGQGPEFLTYFQNEAQLDKSGLPSDRFFAERPEGSVSTLKIQRTQQEDSAVYLCASSLVRLAGEQFFGPGTRLTVL.

V is TRBV7-8 and J is TRBJ2-1, with 13 bases identical to TRBD2. V was clipped by 6 bases and J by 9 bases; unmatched bases: 11. Germline V gives CDR1 SGHVS, CDR2 FQNEAQ. The CDR3 consists of 16 residues. CDR3 nucleotide sequence: TGTGCCAGCAGGTTCACTAGCGGGAGGGGTCTAAGTGAGCAGTTCTTC. This encodes CASRFTSGRGLSEQFF.

This sequence joins TRBV6-2 or TRBV6-3 and TRBJ1-2; D not resolved. This CDR3 contains 11 residues. Germline V gives CDR1 MNHEY, CDR2 SVGEGT. V was cut by 9 bases and J by 4 bases, with 9 bases left in between. The CDR3 reads CASRVGYGYTF. The CDR3 coding sequence is TGTGCCAGTCGGGTTGGCTATGGCTACACCTTC.

This clonotype was seen more than once but under ten times. This chain uses TRBV28 with TRBJ1-6; D possibly corresponds to TRBD1 (5 bases). The CDR3 spans 18 residues. From germline, CDR1 is MDHEN and CDR2 SYDVKM. V lost 1 base, J lost 0 bases, and 13 bases lay in between. CDR3 sequence reads: CASSLSAGLGSYNSPLHF. DNA for the CDR3: TGTGCCAGCAGTTTATCAGCAGGGCTAGGCTCCTATAATTCACCCCTCCACTTT.

The rearrangement joins TRBV15 to TRBJ1-5; maybe TRBD1 (6 bases). The CDR3 spans 15 residues. Trimming stripped 4 bases from V and 7 bases from J, with 17 bases between. Germline assignment: CDR1 LNHNV and CDR2 YYDKDF (reference sequence). Written as DNA, the CDR3 is TGTGCCACCAGCATGGCGGAAAACAGGGAGCAGCCCCAGCATTTT. This codes for CATSMAENREQPQHF.

Comment on this clonotype: A clone one base away is much larger, so this may be a read error. J is TRBJ2-7 and V is TRBV3-1; 8 bases match TRBD2. The CDR3 covers 14 residues. V dropped 8 bases and J dropped 2; count of bases not matched to a gene: 8. The germline CDR1 and CDR2 sequences are LGHDT and YNNKEL (reference sequence). CDR3 sequence reads: CASGLASLPYEQYF. The CDR3 coding sequence is TGTGCCAGCGGACTAGCATCCCTCCCCTACGAGCAGTACTTC.

This clonotype was observed a handful of times. The junction does not match germline at one end; this may be a read error. The chain combines TRBV7-9 with TRBJ2-5; the D gene could be TRBD1 or TRBD2 (5 bases each). Germline lookup yields CDR1 SEHNR and CDR2 FQNEAQ (reference sequence). The CDR3 has 14 residues. The CDR3 loop is CASSPAGGGETQYF. The DNA for the CDR3 is TGTGCTAGCAGCCCAGCTGGGGGTGGGGAGACCCAGTACTTC.

The V and J genes are TRBV7-2 and TRBJ2-7; 8 nucleotides align to TRBD1. Trimming removed 1 base from V and 4 bases from J; junction bases left unmatched: 6. The CDR3 length is 15 residues. Germline V gene lookup returns CDR1 SGHTA and CDR2 FQGNSA. CDR3 coding DNA: TGTGCCAGCAGCTTAGATGGACAGGGAAGGTACGAGCAGTACTTC. Its translation: CASSLDGQGRYEQYF.

The rearrangement uses TRBV27 and TRBJ2-3, with 11 bases that match TRBD2. Per germline, CDR1 MNHEY and CDR2 SMNVEV (reference sequence). V dropped 4 bases and J dropped 2; count of bases not matched to a gene: 5. The CDR3 extends over 16 amino acids. CDR3 in amino acids: CASSSPGLADTDTQYF. The CDR3 DNA sequence: TGTGCCAGCAGTTCCCCGGGACTAGCGGACACAGATACGCAGTATTTT.